The rows below give T cell receptor beta chains drawn from one sample of a study of blood T cell repertoires in COVID-19. Using immunoSEQ multiplex PCR, the repertoire was profiled, and TCRdb retains in-frame clones only, with some absent. The table records over 50,000 clones, about 81% of them present only once. Sequencing input: peripheral blood. The receptors derive from an older man with acute or convalescent COVID-19. Each CDR3 is given with its conserved first and last residue. The order of the fields is CDR3 DNA, CDR3 protein, J gene, V gene, D gene, clone size. The D gene is left open where the match is weak. Size is stated for part of the rows, as once, few or many counts, or as a class when the clone is expanded.

TGTGCCAGCAGCCCGGGACAGGGAAGAAACACCATATATTTT | CASSPGQGRNTIYF | TRBJ1-3 | TRBV6-5 | TRBD1 | -
TGCAGTGCTATCACAGGGCGCGAGCAGTACTTC | CSAITGREQYF | TRBJ2-7 | TRBV20-1 | - | -
TGCAGCGTTGGACTAGCGGGAGTCAGGAACGAGCAGTACTTC | CSVGLAGVRNEQYF | TRBJ2-7 | TRBV29-1 | TRBD2 | -
TGCGCCAGCAGCTTCTCCGGGGGGCGGAGCGGGGAGCTGTTTTTT | CASSFSGGRSGELFF | TRBJ2-2 | TRBV5-1 | - | -
TGTGCCAGCAGCCCCACGCGGGGAGTTTATGAAAAACTGTTTTTT | CASSPTRGVYEKLFF | TRBJ1-4 | TRBV11-1 | - | -
TGTGCCAGCAGTCCGGGACAGTGGGGCACTGAAGCTTTCTTT | CASSPGQWGTEAFF | TRBJ1-1 | TRBV11-3 | TRBD1 | -
TGTGCCAGCAGCCCGACGGGAGGGGCGCGCACAGATACGCAGTATTTT | CASSPTGGARTDTQYF | TRBJ2-3 | TRBV7-9 | TRBD2 | -
TGTGCCAGCAGTGGGGGCGGGGGGCAAGAGACCCAGTACTTC | CASSGGGGQETQYF | TRBJ2-5 | TRBV25-1 | TRBD2 | -
TGTGCCAGCAGCCTGGTGAGATCAACTAATGAAAAACTGTTTTTT | CASSLVRSTNEKLFF | TRBJ1-4 | TRBV11-2 | - | once
TGTGCCAGCAGCTTAGGGACAAACAATGAGCAGTTCTTC | CASSLGTNNEQFF | TRBJ2-1 | TRBV11-2 | - | -
TGTGCCAGCAGCCTGGGAGTGAGCACAGATACGCAGTATTTT | CASSLGVSTDTQYF | TRBJ2-3 | TRBV7-2 | - | -
TGTGCCAGTAGTAATCCGGGGAGCTATGGCTACACCTTC | CASSNPGSYGYTF | TRBJ1-2 | TRBV19 | - | once
TGTGCCAGCAGTAAAGGGACAGTCATCCCTCTCGAGCAGTACTTC | CASSKGTVIPLEQYF | TRBJ2-7 | TRBV6-2/TRBV6-3 | TRBD1 | -
TGTGCCAGCAGCTTAGTGCTAGCGGGAGGAGGCACGCAGTATTTT | CASSLVLAGGGTQYF | TRBJ2-3 | TRBV7-3 | TRBD2 | -
TGTGCCAGCAGTTTGACAGGGACCTATGGCTACACCTTC | CASSLTGTYGYTF | TRBJ1-2 | TRBV12-3/TRBV12-4 | TRBD1 | -
TGCAGCGTGGAGACCTCTAACTATGGCTACACCTTC | CSVETSNYGYTF | TRBJ1-2 | TRBV29-1 | - | -
TGTGCCACCAGCAGAAATATGAATAGCGGCGAGCAGTTCTTC | CATSRNMNSGEQFF | TRBJ2-1 | TRBV15 | - | -
TGTGCCAGCACCTCCGGGACAGGGCCCGTTAAAGCTCAAGAGACCCAGTACTTC | CASTSGTGPVKAQETQYF | TRBJ2-5 | TRBV7-8 | TRBD1 | -
TGTGCCAGCAGCGCGACTAGCGGGCGCACAGATACGCAGTATTTT | CASSATSGRTDTQYF | TRBJ2-3 | TRBV2 | TRBD2 | -
TGTGCCAGCAGCTTATTCGGGAGCGGGACCGGGGAGCTGTTTTTT | CASSLFGSGTGELFF | TRBJ2-2 | TRBV11-2 | - | -
TGTGCCTGGAGTGCCCTGGACAGCGATGGGTATGGCTACACCTTC | CAWSALDSDGYGYTF | TRBJ1-2 | TRBV30 | - | -
TGTGCCAGCAGCCAAGATCCAACAGATACGCAGTATTTT | CASSQDPTDTQYF | TRBJ2-3 | TRBV3-1/TRBV3-2 | - | few
TGTGCCATCATGGGGGCTACAGCCTACGAGCAGTACTTC | CAIMGATAYEQYF | TRBJ2-7 | TRBV10-3 | - | -
TGTGCCAGCAGTCCCGGACAGGGCAATATCTACGAGCAGTACTTC | CASSPGQGNIYEQYF | TRBJ2-7 | TRBV6-2/TRBV6-3 | TRBD1 | -
TGTGCCAGCAGCTTATCCGGAGACAGACAAGCTTTCTTT | CASSLSGDRQAFF | TRBJ1-1 | TRBV7-3 | - | -
TGTGCCAGCAGCCCCCCGGGGGTCAGCTTAATAGCCAAAAACATTCAGTACTTC | CASSPPGVSLIAKNIQYF | TRBJ2-4 | TRBV7-2 | - | few
TGTGCTAGCAGCTTAGGACAGGGGACCGGGGAGCTGTTTTTT | CASSLGQGTGELFF | TRBJ2-2 | TRBV7-7 | TRBD1 | -
TGTGCCACCAAGACAGATCTTTACACAGATACGCAGTATTTT | CATKTDLYTDTQYF | TRBJ2-3 | TRBV2 | - | -
TGTGCCAGCACGGGACAGGCAGACTCTGGGGCCAACGTCCTGACTTTC | CASTGQADSGANVLTF | TRBJ2-6 | TRBV7-2 | TRBD1 | -
TGTGCCAGTAGCGGGAGGGCCTCAGAGCAGTACTTC | CASSGRASEQYF | TRBJ2-7 | TRBV3-1/TRBV3-2 | TRBD2 | -
TGCAGCGTTGACGGGGTTGAAGCTTTCTTT | CSVDGVEAFF | TRBJ1-1 | TRBV29-1 | - | few
TGTGCCAGAAGCTTGGCGCTAGCGGGCACAGATACGCAGTATTTT | CARSLALAGTDTQYF | TRBJ2-3 | TRBV5-3 | TRBD2 | -
TGTGCCAGCAGCTTAGCTCGCAGGGACTCTTTCATATATTTT | CASSLARRDSFIYF | TRBJ1-3 | TRBV7-8 | - | -
TGTGCCAGCAGCGGAGGATCAGGGGGAAATACGCAGTATTTT | CASSGGSGGNTQYF | TRBJ2-3 | TRBV7-3 | TRBD1 | -
TGTGCCCTGGGGGGGGCGAAAAACATTCAGTACTTC | CALGGAKNIQYF | TRBJ2-4 | TRBV19 | - | once